The 28 T cell receptor beta chains below all came from one sample that was sequenced in a study of monozygotic twins with inflammatory bowel disease. After re-calling the 5' RACE reads, TCRdb lists one entry per CDR3 protein, DNA absent. This sample contains just over 300,000 distinct CDR3 sequences. Sequenced input: blood. Every receptor here comes from a human donor with ulcerative colitis or Crohn's disease, or a healthy co-twin of an affected twin (not recorded which).

V and J are TRBV5-1 and TRBJ2-3; TCRdb returns TRBD1, unconfirmable since there is no DNA. The CDR3 is 15 residues long. Germline V gene data show CDR1 as SGHRS and CDR2 as YFSETQ. The CDR3 protein is CASSLVDRITDTQYF. Drawing the rest from reference TRBV5-1 and TRBJ2-3, the complete variable domain is KAGVTQTPRYLIKTRGQQVTLSCSPISGHRSVSWYQQTPGQGLQFLFEYFSETQRNKGNFPGRFSGRQFSNSRSEMNVSTLELGDSALYLCASSLVDRITDTQYFGPGTRLTVL.

J is TRBJ2-1 and V is TRBV5-5; TCRdb reports TRBD2, a call that lacks DNA to check it against. There are 17 residues in the CDR3. Germline loops: CDR1 SGHKS, CDR2 YYEKEE (reference sequence). CDR3 loop: CASSSGLAGTFGNEQFF.

The chain combines TRBV5-1 with TRBJ2-1; TCRdb calls TRBD2, which cannot be checked without DNA. Germline CDR1 is SGHRS and CDR2 is YFSETQ. The CDR3 runs to 13 residues. CDR3 region: CASSSLAGDEQFF.

The chain couples TRBV6-1 to TRBJ1-5. Germline CDR1 is MNHNS and CDR2 is SASEGT. The length of the CDR3 is 14 residues. The CDR3: CASSEGRTNQPQHF.

This sequence joins TRBV4-3 and TRBJ2-2; TCRdb names TRBD1, which stays unverified in the absence of DNA. Looked up from germline, CDR1 is LGHNA and CDR2 is YSLEER. CDR3 size: 14 residues. The CDR3 is CASSPSPGGGELFF.

The gene calls are TRBV7-2 and TRBJ2-4; there is no DNA to check the TCRdb D call of TRBD1. Germline CDR1 SGHTA, CDR2 FQGNSA. The CDR3 extends over 14 amino acids. The CDR3: CASSLGGKGNIQYF.

The chain uses TRBV5-1 and TRBJ2-7. The CDR3 is made up of 14 amino acids. The germline CDR1 and CDR2 sequences are SGHRS and YFSETQ. This CDR3 is CASSDPGAYDEQYF.

This chain uses TRBV7-8 with TRBJ2-1; with no DNA, the TCRdb D assignment of TRBD1 cannot be verified. Germline CDR1 is SGHVS and CDR2 is FQNEAQ. This CDR3 is built from 14 residues. This CDR3 reads CASSEQGSRAEQFF.

The rearrangement links TRBV6-1 to TRBJ1-2; TCRdb indicates TRBD1, and absent DNA this call remains unverified. The CDR3 has 13 amino acids. Germline assignment: CDR1 MNHNS and CDR2 SASEGT. The CDR3 is CASDDRAFNRYTF.

The CDR3 loop is CASSGGLAGVIDTQYF. V and J are TRBV5-1 and TRBJ2-3; the D call from TCRdb, TRBD2, cannot be confirmed without DNA. Germline CDR1 SGHRS, CDR2 YFSETQ. The CDR3 sequence is 16 residues long.

The chain is built from TRBV4-3 and TRBJ2-6; the TCRdb call, TRBD1, lacks DNA for checking. The CDR3 sequence is 16 residues long. Germline-derived CDR1 and CDR2 are LGHNA and YSLEER. The CDR3 protein is CASSQGLGAGANVLTF.

V is TRBV7-2 and J is TRBJ1-6. CDR3 size: 14 residues. Germline CDR1 SGHTA, CDR2 FQGNSA. Here the CDR3 reads CASSSSGGYSPLHF.

The rearrangement links TRBV19 to TRBJ1-1. CDR1 and CDR2 from the germline V gene are LNHDA and SQIVND (reference sequence). The CDR3 length is 15 residues. CDR3 region: CASSIIGKGGTEAFF.

V and J are TRBV29-1 and TRBJ2-7; TCRdb's D gene call, TRBD1, goes unchecked for lack of DNA. Germline CDR1 reads SQVTM; CDR2 reads ANQGSEA. The CDR3 runs to 13 residues. The CDR3 is CSGRTGGLNEQYF.

The CDR3: CSARDVVAPLHF. The V and J genes are TRBV20-1 and TRBJ1-6. Germline CDR1 reads DFQATT; CDR2 reads SNEGSKA (reference sequence). The CDR3 consists of 12 residues.

This chain joins TRBV18 and TRBJ2-1. CDR3 length equals 11 residues. In germline, CDR1 is KGHSH, CDR2 LQKENI. The CDR3 loop is CASSLGYEQFF.

The chain is built from TRBV12-3 or TRBV12-4 and TRBJ2-1; TCRdb designates TRBD2, a call that cannot be tested without DNA. This CDR3 contains 16 residues. The CDR3 loop is CASSSWGSGGHNEQFF.

The chain joins TRBV15 to TRBJ2-3; the TCRdb call, TRBD1, lacks DNA for checking. The CDR3 runs to 17 residues. CDR1 is LNHNV, CDR2 YYDKDF, per germline (reference sequence). The CDR3 protein is CATSTDDRGYSTDTQYF.

The chain combines TRBV18 with TRBJ1-5; TCRdb's D call of TRBD1 is untestable without DNA. CDR3 size: 15 residues. Germline lookup yields CDR1 KGHSH and CDR2 LQKENI. The CDR3 protein is CASSPWSGSNQPQHF.

The gene calls are TRBV10-3 and TRBJ2-3; TCRdb names TRBD1, which stays unverified in the absence of DNA. CDR1 ENHRY and CDR2 SYGVKD come from the germline V gene. The CDR3 covers 15 residues. The CDR3 spells CATRQGLLSTDTQYF.

The CDR3 region is CSAPRGGGADQPQHF. The chain couples TRBV20-1 to TRBJ1-5; absent DNA, TCRdb's TRBD1 call cannot be checked. CDR1 is DFQATT and CDR2 is SNEGSKA in the germline V gene (reference sequence). The CDR3 is 15 residues long.

The V call is TRBV7-6, the J call TRBJ1-6; with no DNA, the TCRdb D assignment of TRBD1 cannot be verified. Germline V CDR1 and CDR2: SGHVS, FNYEAQ. The length of the CDR3 is 16 residues. The CDR3 here is CASSETGSSYNSPLHF.

This chain joins TRBV11-2 and TRBJ1-1; lacking DNA, the TRBD1 call made by TCRdb goes unchecked. Germline values: CDR1 SGHAT, CDR2 FQNNGV. The CDR3 length is 18 residues. The CDR3 region is CASSLDLGQGLVNTEAFF.

The chain recombines TRBV19 with TRBJ2-2; TCRdb's D call of TRBD2 is untestable without DNA. This CDR3 contains 13 residues. Germline CDR1 is LNHDA and CDR2 is SQIVND (reference sequence). The CDR3 protein is CASSPAAGGELFF.

The chain links TRBV2 to TRBJ2-5; with no DNA, the TCRdb D assignment of TRBD2 cannot be verified. Germline V gene data show CDR1 as SNHLY and CDR2 as FYNNEI. The CDR3 length is 14 residues. The CDR3: CASREGPIQETQYF.

The V and J genes are TRBV9 and TRBJ2-5; TCRdb gives TRBD1 as the D gene, but with no DNA this cannot be confirmed. CDR1 and CDR2 (germline): SGDLS, YYNGEE. The CDR3 has 15 residues. CDR3 sequence reads: CASSVDRGQGETQYF. The variable domain in full, completed from reference TRBV9 and TRBJ2-5, reads DSGVTQTPKHLITATGQRVTLRCSPRSGDLSVYWYQQSLDQGLQFLIQYYNGEERAKGNILERFSAQQFPDLHSELNLSSLELGDSALYFCASSVDRGQGETQYFGPGTRLLVL.

The CDR3 protein is CASSPNKGQGTYEQYF. The rearrangement links TRBV18 to TRBJ2-7; the TRBD1 assignment by TCRdb is unverifiable without DNA. The germline V gene has CDR1 KGHSH and CDR2 LQKENI. The CDR3 has 16 residues. The whole variable domain, remainder taken from reference TRBV18 and TRBJ2-7, is NAGVMQNPRHLVRRRGQEARLRCSPMKGHSHVYWYRQLPEEGLKFMVYLQKENIIDESGMPKERFSAEFPKEGPSILRIQQVVRGDSAAYFCASSPNKGQGTYEQYFGPGTRLTVT.

The chain joins TRBV28 to TRBJ2-3; the D call of TRBD1 rests on TCRdb alone, since no DNA is present to check it. There are 14 residues in the CDR3. CDR1 and CDR2 (germline): MDHEN, SYDVKM. CDR3 in amino acids: CASSPLWGLYTQYF.